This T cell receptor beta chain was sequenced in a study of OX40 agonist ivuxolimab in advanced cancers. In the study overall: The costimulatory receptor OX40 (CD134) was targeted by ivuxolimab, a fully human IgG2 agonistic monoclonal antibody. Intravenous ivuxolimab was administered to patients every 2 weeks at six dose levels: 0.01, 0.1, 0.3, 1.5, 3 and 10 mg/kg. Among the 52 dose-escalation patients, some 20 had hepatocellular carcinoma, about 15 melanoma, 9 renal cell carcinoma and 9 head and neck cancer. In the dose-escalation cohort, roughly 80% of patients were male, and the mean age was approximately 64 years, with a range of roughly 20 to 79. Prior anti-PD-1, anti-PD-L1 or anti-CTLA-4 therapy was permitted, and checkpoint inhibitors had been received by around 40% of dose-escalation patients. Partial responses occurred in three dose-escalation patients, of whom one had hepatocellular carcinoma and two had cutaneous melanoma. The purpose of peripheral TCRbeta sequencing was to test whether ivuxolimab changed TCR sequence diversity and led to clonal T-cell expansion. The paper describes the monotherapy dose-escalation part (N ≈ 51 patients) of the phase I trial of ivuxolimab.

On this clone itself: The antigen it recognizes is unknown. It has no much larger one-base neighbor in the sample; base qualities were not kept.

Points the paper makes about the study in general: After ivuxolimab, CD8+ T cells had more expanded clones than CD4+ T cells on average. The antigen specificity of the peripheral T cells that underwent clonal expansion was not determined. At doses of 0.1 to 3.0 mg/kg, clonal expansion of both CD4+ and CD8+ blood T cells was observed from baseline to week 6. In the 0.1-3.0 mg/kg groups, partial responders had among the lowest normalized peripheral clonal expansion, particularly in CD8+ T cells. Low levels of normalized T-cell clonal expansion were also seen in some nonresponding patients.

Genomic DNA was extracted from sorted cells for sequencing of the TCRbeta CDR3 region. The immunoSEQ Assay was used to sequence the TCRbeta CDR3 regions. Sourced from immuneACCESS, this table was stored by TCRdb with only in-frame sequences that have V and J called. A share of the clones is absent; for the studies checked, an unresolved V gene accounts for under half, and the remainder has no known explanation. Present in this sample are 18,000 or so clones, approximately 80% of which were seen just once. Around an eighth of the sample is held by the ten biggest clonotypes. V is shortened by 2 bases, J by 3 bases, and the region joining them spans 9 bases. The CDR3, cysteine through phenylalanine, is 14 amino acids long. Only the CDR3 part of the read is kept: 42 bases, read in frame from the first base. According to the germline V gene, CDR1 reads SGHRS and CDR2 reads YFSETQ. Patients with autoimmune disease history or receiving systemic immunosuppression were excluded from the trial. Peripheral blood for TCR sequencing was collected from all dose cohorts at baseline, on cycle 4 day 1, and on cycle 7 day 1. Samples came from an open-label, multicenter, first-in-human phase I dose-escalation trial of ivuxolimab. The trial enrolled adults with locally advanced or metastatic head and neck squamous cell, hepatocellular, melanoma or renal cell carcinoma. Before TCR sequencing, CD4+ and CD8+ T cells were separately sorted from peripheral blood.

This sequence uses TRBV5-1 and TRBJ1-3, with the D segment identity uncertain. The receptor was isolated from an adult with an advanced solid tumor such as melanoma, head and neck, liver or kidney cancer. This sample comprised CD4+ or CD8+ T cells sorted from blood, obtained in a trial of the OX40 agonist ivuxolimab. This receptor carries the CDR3 CASSFEGGGNTIYF. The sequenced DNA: TGCGCCAGCAGCTTCGAAGGAGGTGGAAACACCATATATTTT.